One and the same sample provided the 5 T cell receptor beta chains below, sequenced in a study of response to subunit inactivated influenza vaccine. TCRdb called the RT-PCR reads again in MiXCR, with one record for every CDR3 protein. Of about 780,000 distinct CDR3 sequences detected, about 18% appear once; the ten largest clones hold around 9.9%. Specimen: PBMCs from blood, collected about 5 days after vaccination. The receptors here all came from a man aged 50-59 years who received an inactivated influenza vaccine.

To note about this clonotype: A single base separates this from a much larger clone, so it may be a read error. The CDR3 loop is CASSYTENTEAFF. For the CDR3, the DNA is TGTGCCAGCAGCTACACAGAGAACACTGAAGCTTTCTTT. The chain uses TRBV6-5 and TRBJ1-1; the D is unclear. Trimming cost V 6 bases and J 1 base, with 9 bases left between them. The CDR3 has 13 residues. CDR1 and CDR2 (germline): MNHEY, SVGAGI.

This clonotype showed up just a few times. V and J are TRBV10-3 and TRBJ1-2, with D uncertain. There are 13 residues in the CDR3. The germline V and J ends were trimmed by 4 bases and 0 bases, with 6 bases remaining between them. Germline V gene sequence: CDR1 ENHRY, CDR2 SYGVKD. DNA of the CDR3: TGTGCCATCAGTGGGGGTTCTAACTATGGCTACACCTTC. This encodes CAISGGSNYGYTF.

This clonotype was seen a handful of times. As DNA, the CDR3 is TGCAGTGCTAGACCCGGGGGCGAGGAATCACCCCTCCACTTT. Its protein is CSARPGGEESPLHF. This chain links TRBV20-1 with TRBJ1-6; D possibly corresponds to TRBD1 (6 bases). The ends were cut back, 2 bases at V and 10 bases at J, with 15 bases in the middle. The CDR3 consists of 14 residues. Germline CDR1 is DFQATT and CDR2 is SNEGSKA (reference sequence).

This clonotype was observed at least ten times. The rearrangement joins TRBV11-2 to TRBJ2-3, with D possibly TRBD1 on 6 matching bases. The CDR3 consists of 18 residues. Trimming removed 3 bases at V and 8 bases at J, with 27 bases between. Germline-derived CDR1 and CDR2 are SGHAT and FQNNGV. The CDR3 DNA reads TGTGCCAGCAGCTTCCCCGCCGAGGGGACATCAAGCTGGAGTACGCAGTATTTT. It specifies CASSFPAEGTSSWSTQYF.

The table lists this clonotype with a few counts. The chain has TRBV7-2 and TRBJ2-7; D tentatively fits TRBD1 or TRBD2 (5 bases each). CDR1 and CDR2 from the germline V gene are SGHTA and FQGNSA. The V end lost 5 bases, the J end lost 5 bases, and 13 bases lay between the germline ends. CDR3 length: 13 amino acids. The CDR3 sequence: CASSLSRDHEQYF. The CDR3 DNA sequence: TGTGCCAGCAGCCTCTCTAGGGACCACGAGCAGTACTTC.